This entry lists 13 T cell receptor beta chains sequenced from one sample in a study of cytomegalovirus exposure and HLA in healthy donors. The PCR made use of 60 Vbeta and 13 Jbeta primers. Clones were sequenced by immunoSEQ multiplex PCR, and TCRdb holds only the in-frame ones, with some missing. The table has 100,000 to 150,000 clones, about 79% seen once. Sequencing was done on a sample of PBMCs. These receptors originate from a man aged 50 to 59 in good health and CMV-seronegative.

This chain uses TRBV4-3 with TRBJ1-5, with D possibly TRBD1 on 6 matching bases. The CDR3 runs 14 residues. CDR1 LGHNA and CDR2 YSLEER come from the germline V gene. The V and J ends lost 0 bases and 7 bases respectively, with 10 bases between them. The CDR3 here is CASSQDTGWQPQHF. CDR3 in DNA: TGCGCCAGCAGCCAAGATACAGGGTGGCAGCCCCAGCATTTT.

In DNA form, the CDR3 reads TGTGCCAGCAGCTTGACTGAGACCCAGTACTTC. Its translation: CASSLTETQYF. This sequence joins TRBV5-8 and TRBJ2-5; D not certain. The CDR3 length is 11 residues. Germline V lookup: CDR1 SGHTS, CDR2 YDEGEE. V shed 1 base and J shed 5 bases, with 3 bases lying between them.

This clone was seen only a few times. The genes are TRBV5-1 and TRBJ1-2, with D possibly TRBD1 on 6 matching bases. Germline loops: CDR1 SGHRS, CDR2 YFSETQ. Trimming removed 2 bases at V and 7 bases at J, with 15 bases between. The CDR3 covers 14 residues. CDR3 DNA: TGCGCCAGCAGCTTAAAAACCGGGACACCTGGCTACACCTTC. Its translation: CASSLKTGTPGYTF.

This clone has only a few counts. This chain uses TRBV7-9 with TRBJ2-1; tentatively, D is TRBD1 (5 bases). CDR1 is SEHNR and CDR2 is FQNEAQ in the germline V gene (reference sequence). This CDR3 has 15 residues. V dropped 4 bases and J dropped 4 bases, with 14 bases sitting between them. CDR3 coding DNA: TGTGCCAGCAGCTCATACAGGAAAAATTACAATGAGCAGTTCTTC. This encodes CASSSYRKNYNEQFF.

The gene calls are TRBV20-1 and TRBJ1-1, with D perhaps matching TRBD1 (5 bases). The CDR3 length is 11 residues. Germline CDR1 reads DFQATT; CDR2 reads SNEGSKA (reference sequence). V dropped 4 bases and J dropped 10 bases, with 13 bases sitting between them. The CDR3 loop reads CSATGMRRAFF. The CDR3, as DNA: TGCAGTGCTACAGGGATGAGGCGAGCTTTCTTT.

The CDR3 DNA follows: TGTGCCAGCAGCGGGAGGACTAGCGCGAACACCGGGGAGCTGTTTTTT. This translates into CASSGRTSANTGELFF. V gene TRBV5-4 combines with J gene TRBJ2-2; TRBD2 matches 9 bases. The CDR3 loop spans 16 amino acids. The germline gives CDR1 SGHNT, CDR2 YYREEE (reference sequence). Trimming at V came to 4 bases and at J to 0 bases, leaving 4 bases not matched to a gene.

The chain recombines TRBV5-1 with TRBJ2-7; 8 nucleotides line up with TRBD1. The germline gives CDR1 SGHRS, CDR2 YFSETQ. This CDR3 has 15 amino acids. J gave up 0 bases and V 1 base, and 3 bases lay outside the gene matches. This chain's CDR3 is CASSLIGTGSYEQYF. In DNA, the CDR3 is TGCGCCAGCAGCTTGATTGGGACAGGCTCCTACGAGCAGTACTTC.

V usage is TRBV2 and J usage is TRBJ1-5, with no clear D. V was clipped by 6 bases and J by 0 bases, with 6 bases between them. Germline values: CDR1 SNHLY, CDR2 FYNNEI. This CDR3 has 13 amino acids. In nucleotides, the CDR3 is TGTGCCAGCAGCCCAGGTAGCAATCAGCCCCAGCATTTT. Its translation: CASSPGSNQPQHF.

The V gene is TRBV5-1, the J gene TRBJ1-2, with 9 bases identical to TRBD1. Losses at the gene ends were 1 base for V and 5 bases for J; bases not matched to a gene: 9. There are 16 residues in the CDR3. Germline CDR1 is SGHRS and CDR2 is YFSETQ. The CDR3 coding sequence is TGCGCCAGCAGCTTGACCTGGACAGGGGAGAGGTATGGCTACACCTTC. Its translation: CASSLTWTGERYGYTF.

V gene TRBV5-4 combines with J gene TRBJ1-6, with 10 bases matching TRBD1. Trimming cost V 0 bases and J 8 bases; bases outside gene matches: 5. Germline CDR1 is SGHNT and CDR2 is YYREEE (reference sequence). This CDR3 has 16 residues. This CDR3 is CASSLDSGQGDSPLHF. In DNA, the CDR3 is TGTGCCAGCAGCTTGGACTCTGGACAGGGGGATTCACCCCTCCACTTT. Variable domain in full (rest from reference TRBV5-4 and TRBJ1-6): ETGVTQSPTHLIKTRGQQVTLRCSSQSGHNTVSWYQQALGQGPQFIFQYYREEENGRGNFPPRFSGLQFPNYSSELNVNALELDDSALYLCASSLDSGQGDSPLHFGNGTRLTVT.

The V gene is TRBV5-6, the J gene TRBJ1-1; 7 positions match TRBD1. V lost 4 bases, J lost 3 bases, and 6 bases stayed unmatched. This CDR3 has 14 residues. CDR1 SGHDT and CDR2 YYEEEE come from the germline V gene. The CDR3 sequence is CASSPTTGHTEAFF. CDR3 bases: TGTGCCAGCAGCCCAACGACAGGGCACACTGAAGCTTTCTTT.

The chain recombines TRBV6-5 with TRBJ2-1; 10 nucleotides align to TRBD2. J gave up 3 bases and V 4 bases, and 3 bases lay outside the gene matches. Germline V gene lookup returns CDR1 MNHEY and CDR2 SVGAGI. The CDR3 runs to 15 residues. The CDR3 reads CASSSASGGYNEQFF. Here the CDR3 DNA reads TGTGCCAGCAGTTCCGCTAGCGGGGGCTACAATGAGCAGTTCTTC.

The V and J genes are TRBV6-5 and TRBJ2-7; 7 nucleotides agree with TRBD2. The V and J ends lost 4 bases and 3 bases, in that order; junction bases with no gene match: 6. The CDR3 contains 14 residues. Germline CDR1 MNHEY, CDR2 SVGAGI. The CDR3 here is CASSSYASGYEQYF. As DNA, the CDR3 is TGTGCCAGCAGTTCCTACGCTAGCGGCTACGAGCAGTACTTC.